A single sample is the source of the 12 T cell receptor beta chains below, sequenced in a study of T cell changes during pregnancy in multiple sclerosis. Repertoires were generated with immunoSEQ multiplex PCR, while TCRdb's copy carries only in-frame clones and drops some. The top ten hold 8.7% of the sample, which has over 10,000 clones, around nine tenths seen once. The sample was CD8+ T cells from peripheral blood mononuclear cells, taken in the first trimester of pregnancy. The receptors derive from a female donor with multiple sclerosis, enrolled in a pregnancy study.

In this sample, this clone turned up once. The CDR3: CASSYSTSQAYEQYF. In DNA form, the CDR3 reads TGTGCCAGCAGTTACTCGACCAGTCAGGCCTACGAGCAGTACTTC. The chain combines TRBV6-6 with TRBJ2-7; D call uncertain. Trimming removed 0 bases at V and 2 bases at J, with 11 bases between. Germline CDR1 reads MNHNY; CDR2 reads SVGAGI (reference sequence). This CDR3 is 15 amino acids long.

V usage is TRBV10-3 and J usage is TRBJ1-3; D uncertain. The CDR3 length is 17 residues. CDR1 and CDR2 from the germline V gene are ENHRY and SYGVKD. Between the trimmed V and J ends, which lost 0 bases and 4 bases, there was a span of 16 bases. DNA for the CDR3: TGTGCCATCAGTGAGTCTTGGTCATCACCGGGGGGAAACACCATATATTTT. Its translation: CAISESWSSPGGNTIYF.

This clone was observed once. The V call is TRBV5-1, the J call TRBJ2-1; weak D call: TRBD1 (6 bases). Trimming cost V 1 base and J 6 bases, with 8 bases left between them. CDR3 size: 13 residues. Germline lookup yields CDR1 SGHRS and CDR2 YFSETQ. The CDR3 bases are TGCGCCAGCAGCTTGTGGACAGCCAATGAGCAGTTCTTC. Residues: CASSLWTANEQFF.

This clone was detected only once. This chain uses TRBV5-6 with TRBJ1-1, with D possibly TRBD1 on 5 matching bases. V lost 3 bases to trimming and J lost 0 bases, with 12 bases between them. The V gene's germline CDR1 is SGHDT and CDR2 YYEEEE. The CDR3 totals 15 residues. CDR3 residues: CASSWGEAMNTEAFF. CDR3 nucleotide sequence: TGTGCCAGCAGCTGGGGGGAGGCAATGAACACTGAAGCTTTCTTT.

J is TRBJ2-7 and V is TRBV2; 8 bases agree with TRBD1. The CDR3 extends over 14 amino acids. Germline values: CDR1 SNHLY, CDR2 FYNNEI. J was trimmed by 2 bases and V by 8 bases; bases with no gene match: 8. This CDR3 reads CASVAGGETYEQYF. CDR3 nucleotides: TGTGCCAGCGTAGCAGGGGGCGAAACCTACGAGCAGTACTTC.

The chain joins TRBV4-1 to TRBJ2-3, with 8 bases that match TRBD2. CDR1 is MGHRA, CDR2 YSYEKL, per germline. This CDR3 comprises 15 residues. The ends lost 3 bases at V and 7 bases at J; junction bases unmatched: 9. The DNA for the CDR3 is TGCGCCAGCAGCCATCGGGGGGGGGCGCTAAATACGCAGTATTTT. It yields the protein CASSHRGGALNTQYF.

V gene TRBV7-9 combines with J gene TRBJ2-1; 9 positions agree with TRBD2. Germline V gene lookup returns CDR1 SEHNR and CDR2 FQNEAQ (reference sequence). This CDR3 has 15 residues. V dropped 2 bases and J dropped 4; count of bases not matched to a gene: 3. CDR3 loop: CASSLLAGGYNEQFF. The CDR3, as DNA: TGTGCCAGCAGCTTACTGGCGGGGGGGTACAATGAGCAGTTCTTC.

This clone qualifies as medium-sized. This sequence joins TRBV9 and TRBJ1-2, with D possibly TRBD1 on 6 matching bases. Trimming took 4 bases from V and 6 from J, leaving 25 bases between them. CDR3 length equals 17 residues. Germline values: CDR1 SGDLS, CDR2 YYNGEE. The CDR3 reads CASSIQRGHREPDGYTF. The CDR3 DNA follows: TGTGCCAGCAGCATCCAGAGGGGCCACAGGGAACCTGATGGCTACACCTTC.

The rearrangement uses TRBV4-2 and TRBJ2-1; 10 nucleotides line up with TRBD2. With 0 bases clipped from V and 5 bases from J, the junction kept 4 bases outside the gene matches. This CDR3 contains 16 residues. Germline assignment: CDR1 LGHNA and CDR2 YNFKEQ. The CDR3 reads CASSQDPSGGHNEQFF. The CDR3 nucleotides are TGTGCCAGCAGCCAAGATCCTAGCGGGGGCCACAATGAGCAGTTCTTC.

The chain couples TRBV19 to TRBJ2-1, with D tentatively TRBD2 (7 bases). CDR1 is LNHDA, CDR2 SQIVND, per germline (reference sequence). The CDR3 consists of 15 residues. The V gene lost 7 bases and the J gene lost 1 base, with 14 bases spanning the gap. In nucleotides, the CDR3 is TGTGCCAGTAATTGGGGGGGGCAGTCCTACAATGAGCAGTTCTTC. Protein sequence: CASNWGGQSYNEQFF.

This CDR3 is CASSSDSSLVEQYF. CDR3 bases: TGCGCCAGCAGTTCCGACAGTTCGCTGGTCGAGCAGTACTTC. This chain links TRBV10-1 with TRBJ2-7; the D gene is possibly TRBD1 (5 bases). Germline V lookup: CDR1 WNHNN, CDR2 SYGVQD (reference sequence). V lost 5 bases to trimming and J lost 6 bases, with 17 bases between them. The CDR3 runs to 14 residues.

The chain uses TRBV4-2 and TRBJ2-3; 7 nucleotides align to TRBD2. J was trimmed by 3 bases and V by 4 bases; bases with no gene match: 4. The CDR3 runs 14 residues. The germline CDR1 and CDR2 sequences are LGHNA and YNFKEQ. In nucleotides, the CDR3 is TGTGCCAGCAGCCCCCGACTAGCAACAGATACGCAGTATTTT. Translation gives CASSPRLATDTQYF.